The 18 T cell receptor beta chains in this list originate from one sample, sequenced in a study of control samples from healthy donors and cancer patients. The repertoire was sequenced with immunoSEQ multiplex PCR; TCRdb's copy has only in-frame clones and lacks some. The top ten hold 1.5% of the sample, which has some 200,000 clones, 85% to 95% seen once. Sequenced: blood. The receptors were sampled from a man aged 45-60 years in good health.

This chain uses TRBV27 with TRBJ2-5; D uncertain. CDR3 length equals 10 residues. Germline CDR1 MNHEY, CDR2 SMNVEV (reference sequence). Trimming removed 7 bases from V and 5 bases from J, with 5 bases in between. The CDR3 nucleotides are TGTGCCAGCATACGGGAGACCCAGTACTTC. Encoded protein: CASIRETQYF.

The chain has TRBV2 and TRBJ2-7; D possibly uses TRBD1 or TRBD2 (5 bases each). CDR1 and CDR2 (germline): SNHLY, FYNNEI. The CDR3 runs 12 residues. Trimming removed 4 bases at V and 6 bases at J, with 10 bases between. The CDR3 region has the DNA TGTGCCAGCAGTGTATTTGGGACCGAGCAGTACTTC. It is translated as CASSVFGTEQYF.

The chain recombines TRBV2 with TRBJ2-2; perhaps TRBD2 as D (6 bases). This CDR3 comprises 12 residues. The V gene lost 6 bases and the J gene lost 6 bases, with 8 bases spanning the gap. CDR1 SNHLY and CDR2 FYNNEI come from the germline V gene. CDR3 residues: CASSGGAGELFF. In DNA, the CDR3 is TGTGCCAGCAGCGGGGGAGCCGGGGAGCTGTTTTTT.

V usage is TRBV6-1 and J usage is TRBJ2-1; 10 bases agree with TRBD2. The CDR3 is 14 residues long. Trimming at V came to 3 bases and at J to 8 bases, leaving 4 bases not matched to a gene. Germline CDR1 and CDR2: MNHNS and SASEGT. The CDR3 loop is CASSESGGGYEQFF. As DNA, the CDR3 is TGTGCCAGCAGTGAGAGCGGGGGGGGGTATGAGCAGTTCTTC.

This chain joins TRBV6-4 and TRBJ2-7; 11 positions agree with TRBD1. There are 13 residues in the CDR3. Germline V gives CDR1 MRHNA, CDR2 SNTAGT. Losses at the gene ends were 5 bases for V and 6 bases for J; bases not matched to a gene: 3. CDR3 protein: CASSSGTGGEQYF. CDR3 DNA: TGTGCCAGCAGTTCCGGGACAGGGGGCGAGCAGTACTTC.

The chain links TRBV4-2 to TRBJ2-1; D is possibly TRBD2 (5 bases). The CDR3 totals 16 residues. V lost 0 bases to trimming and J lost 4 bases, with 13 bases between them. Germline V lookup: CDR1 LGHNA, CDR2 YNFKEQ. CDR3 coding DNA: TGTGCCAGCAGCCAAGATGCAGACCGGGGATACAATGAGCAGTTCTTC. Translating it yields CASSQDADRGYNEQFF.

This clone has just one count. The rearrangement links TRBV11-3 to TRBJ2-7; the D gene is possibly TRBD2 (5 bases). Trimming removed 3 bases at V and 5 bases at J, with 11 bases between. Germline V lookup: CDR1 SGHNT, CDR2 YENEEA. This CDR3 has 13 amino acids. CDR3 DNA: TGTGCCAGCAGCTTCACCGGGGATCACGAGCAGTACGTC. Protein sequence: CASSFTGDHEQYV.

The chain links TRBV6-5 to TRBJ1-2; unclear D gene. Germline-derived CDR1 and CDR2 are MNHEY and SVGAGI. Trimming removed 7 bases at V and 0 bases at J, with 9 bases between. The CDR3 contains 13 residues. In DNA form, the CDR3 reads TGTGCCAGCAAAGTAAGAGCTAACTATGGCTACACCTTC. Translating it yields CASKVRANYGYTF.

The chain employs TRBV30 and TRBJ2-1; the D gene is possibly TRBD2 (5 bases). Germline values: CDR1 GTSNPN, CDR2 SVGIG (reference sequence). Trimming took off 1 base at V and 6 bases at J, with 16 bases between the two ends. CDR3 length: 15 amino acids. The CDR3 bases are TGTGCCTGGAGTGGGACGAGCGGTCGGGGCAATGAGCAGTTCTTC. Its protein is CAWSGTSGRGNEQFF.

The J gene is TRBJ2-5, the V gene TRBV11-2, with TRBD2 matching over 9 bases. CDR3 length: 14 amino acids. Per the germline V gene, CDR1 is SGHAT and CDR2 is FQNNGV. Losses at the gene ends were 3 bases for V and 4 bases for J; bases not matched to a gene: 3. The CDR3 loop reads CASSLRGGRETQYF. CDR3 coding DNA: TGTGCCAGCAGCTTGCGGGGGGGAAGAGAGACCCAGTACTTC.

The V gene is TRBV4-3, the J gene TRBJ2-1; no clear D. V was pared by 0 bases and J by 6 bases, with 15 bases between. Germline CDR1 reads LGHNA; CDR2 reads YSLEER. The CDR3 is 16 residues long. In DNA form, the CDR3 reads TGCGCCAGCAGCCAAGAGGGTCTTTTCTACGGCAATGAGCAGTTCTTC. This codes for CASSQEGLFYGNEQFF.

The CDR3 sequence is CASSEGTGTGQPQHF. DNA of the CDR3: TGTGCCAGCAGTGAAGGGACAGGGACGGGGCAGCCCCAGCATTTT. J is TRBJ1-5 and V is TRBV2; 8 nucleotides line up with TRBD1. The J segment lost 7 bases and the V segment lost 1 base, leaving 6 bases of the junction unmatched. The CDR3 spans 15 residues. Germline V gene data show CDR1 as SNHLY and CDR2 as FYNNEI.

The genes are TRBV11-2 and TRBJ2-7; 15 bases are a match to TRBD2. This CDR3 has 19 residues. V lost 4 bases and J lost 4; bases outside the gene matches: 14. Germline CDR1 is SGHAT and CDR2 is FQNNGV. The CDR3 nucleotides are TGTGCCAGCAGCTCCCCGGGACTAGCGGGGGGCCGGTTGGGATACGAGCAGTACTTC. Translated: CASSSPGLAGGRLGYEQYF. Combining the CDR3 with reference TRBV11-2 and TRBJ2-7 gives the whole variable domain EAGVAQSPRYKIIEKRQSVAFWCNPISGHATLYWYQQILGQGPKLLIQFQNNGVVDDSQLPKDRFSAERLKGVDSTLKIQPAKLEDSAVYLCASSSPGLAGGRLGYEQYFGPGTRLTVT.

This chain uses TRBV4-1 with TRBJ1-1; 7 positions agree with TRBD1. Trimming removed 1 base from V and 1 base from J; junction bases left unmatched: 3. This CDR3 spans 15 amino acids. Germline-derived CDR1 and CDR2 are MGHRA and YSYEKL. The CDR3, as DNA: TGCGCCAGCAGCCAAGGTAGGGGGCCGAACACTGAAGCTTTCTTT. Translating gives CASSQGRGPNTEAFF.

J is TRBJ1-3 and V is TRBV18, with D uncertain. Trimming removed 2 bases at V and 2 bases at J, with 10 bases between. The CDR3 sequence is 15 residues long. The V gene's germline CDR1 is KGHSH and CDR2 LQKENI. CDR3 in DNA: TGTGCCAGCTCACCATGGGCAGAGGCTGGAAACACCATATATTTT. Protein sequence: CASSPWAEAGNTIYF.

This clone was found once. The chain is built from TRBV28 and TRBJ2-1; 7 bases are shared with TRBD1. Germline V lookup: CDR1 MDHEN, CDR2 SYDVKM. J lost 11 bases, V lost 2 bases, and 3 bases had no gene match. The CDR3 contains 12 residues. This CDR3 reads CASSLETGKQFF. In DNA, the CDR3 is TGTGCCAGCAGTTTAGAGACAGGGAAGCAGTTCTTC.

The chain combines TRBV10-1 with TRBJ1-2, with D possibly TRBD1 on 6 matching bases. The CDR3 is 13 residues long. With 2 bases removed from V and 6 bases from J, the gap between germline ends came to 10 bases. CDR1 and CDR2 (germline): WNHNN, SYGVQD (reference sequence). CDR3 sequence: CASSENREDGYTF. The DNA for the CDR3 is TGCGCCAGCAGTGAGAACAGGGAGGATGGCTACACCTTC.

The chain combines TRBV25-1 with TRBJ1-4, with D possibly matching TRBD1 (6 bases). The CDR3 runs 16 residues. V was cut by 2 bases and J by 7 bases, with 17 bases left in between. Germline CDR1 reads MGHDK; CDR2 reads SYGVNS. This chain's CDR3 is CASSEGGGRSFEKLFF. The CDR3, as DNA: TGTGCCAGCAGTGAAGGGGGGGGGCGGAGTTTTGAAAAACTGTTTTTT.